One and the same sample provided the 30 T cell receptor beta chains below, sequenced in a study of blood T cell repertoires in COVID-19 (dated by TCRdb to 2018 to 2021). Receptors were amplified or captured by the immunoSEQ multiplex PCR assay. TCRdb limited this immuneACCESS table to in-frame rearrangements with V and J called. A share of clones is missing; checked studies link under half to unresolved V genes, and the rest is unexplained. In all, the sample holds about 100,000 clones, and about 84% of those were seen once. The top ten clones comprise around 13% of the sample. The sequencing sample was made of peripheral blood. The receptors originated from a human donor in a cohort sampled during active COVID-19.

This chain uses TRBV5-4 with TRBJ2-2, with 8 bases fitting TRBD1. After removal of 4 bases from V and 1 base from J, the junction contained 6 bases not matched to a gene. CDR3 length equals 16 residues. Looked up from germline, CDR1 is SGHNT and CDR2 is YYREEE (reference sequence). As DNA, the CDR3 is TGTGCCAGCAGCGCAGGGGGCCAGGGGAACACCGGGGAGCTGTTTTTT. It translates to CASSAGGQGNTGELFF. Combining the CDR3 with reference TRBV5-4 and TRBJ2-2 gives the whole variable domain ETGVTQSPTHLIKTRGQQVTLRCSSQSGHNTVSWYQQALGQGPQFIFQYYREEENGRGNFPPRFSGLQFPNYSSELNVNALELDDSALYLCASSAGGQGNTGELFFGEGSRLTVL.

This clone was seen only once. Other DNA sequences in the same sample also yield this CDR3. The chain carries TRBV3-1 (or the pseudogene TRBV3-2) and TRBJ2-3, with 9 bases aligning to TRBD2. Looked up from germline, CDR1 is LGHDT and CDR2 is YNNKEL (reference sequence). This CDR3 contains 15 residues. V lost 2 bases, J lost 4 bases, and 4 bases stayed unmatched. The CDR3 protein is CASSQPSGTADTQYF. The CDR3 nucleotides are TGTGCCAGCAGCCAACCTAGCGGGACAGCAGATACGCAGTATTTT.

The CDR3 DNA follows: TGTGCCAGCAGCTTAAATCCGGGAGGCGACACCGGGGAGCTGTTTTTT. As protein: CASSLNPGGDTGELFF. This chain links TRBV7-2 with TRBJ2-2, with TRBD2 identical over 7 bases. Germline V lookup: CDR1 SGHTA, CDR2 FQGNSA. The CDR3 covers 16 residues. V was pared by 2 bases and J by 3 bases, with 6 bases of the junction left unmatched. Full variable domain (remainder filled in from reference TRBV7-2 and TRBJ2-2): GAGVSQSPSNKVTEKGKDVELRCDPISGHTALYWYRQSLGQGLEFLIYFQGNSAPDKSGLPSDRFSAERTGGSVSTLTIQRTQQEDSAVYLCASSLNPGGDTGELFFGEGSRLTVL.

The CDR3 coding sequence is TGTGCCAGTAGAAGGGAAGGAGGAAGTCAGCCCCAGCATTTT. Encoded protein: CASRREGGSQPQHF. The chain carries TRBV19 and TRBJ1-5; D ambiguous. Trimming shortened V by 6 bases and J by 6 bases, and 15 bases separated the two germline ends. In germline, CDR1 is LNHDA, CDR2 SQIVND (reference sequence). The CDR3 covers 14 residues.

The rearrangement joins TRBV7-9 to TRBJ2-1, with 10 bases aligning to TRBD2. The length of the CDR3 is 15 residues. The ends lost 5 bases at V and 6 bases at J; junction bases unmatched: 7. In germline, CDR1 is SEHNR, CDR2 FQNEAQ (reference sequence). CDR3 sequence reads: CASSISGGGSNEQFF. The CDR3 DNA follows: TGTGCCAGCAGCATAAGCGGGGGGGGTTCCAATGAGCAGTTCTTC.

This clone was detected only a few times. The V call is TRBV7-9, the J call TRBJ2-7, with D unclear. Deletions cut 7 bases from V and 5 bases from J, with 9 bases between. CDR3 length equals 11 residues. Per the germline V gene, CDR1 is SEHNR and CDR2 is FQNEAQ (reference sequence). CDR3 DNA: TGTGCCAGCACCCTTTCGGACGAGCAGTACTTC. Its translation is CASTLSDEQYF.

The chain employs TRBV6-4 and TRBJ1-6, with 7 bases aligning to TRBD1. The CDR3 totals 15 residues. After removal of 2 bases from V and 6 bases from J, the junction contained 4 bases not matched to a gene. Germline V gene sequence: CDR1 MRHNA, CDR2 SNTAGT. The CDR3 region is CASSDTGVGNSPLHF. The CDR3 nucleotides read TGTGCCAGCAGTGACACAGGGGTGGGTAATTCACCCCTCCACTTT.

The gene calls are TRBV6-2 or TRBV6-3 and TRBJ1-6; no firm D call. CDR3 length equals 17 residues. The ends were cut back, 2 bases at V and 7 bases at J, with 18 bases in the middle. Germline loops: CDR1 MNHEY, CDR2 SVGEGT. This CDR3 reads CASSYLRPGGGNSPLHF. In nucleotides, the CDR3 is TGTGCCAGCAGTTACCTACGCCCGGGCGGAGGCAATTCACCCCTCCACTTT.

CDR3 coding DNA: TGTGCCAGCAGCTTCCGGACTAGCCGAGGCTACGAGCAGTACTTC. Translating gives CASSFRTSRGYEQYF. The J gene is TRBJ2-7, the V gene TRBV3-1 (or the pseudogene TRBV3-2); 8 bases align to TRBD2. Germline V gene sequence: CDR1 LGHDT, CDR2 YNNKEL (reference sequence). The CDR3 is made up of 15 amino acids. With 5 bases clipped from V and 3 bases from J, the junction kept 9 bases outside the gene matches.

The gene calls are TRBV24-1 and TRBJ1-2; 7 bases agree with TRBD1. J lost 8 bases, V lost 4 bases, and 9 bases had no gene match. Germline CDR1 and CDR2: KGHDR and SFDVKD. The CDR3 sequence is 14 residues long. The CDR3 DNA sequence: TGTGCCACCAGTGACCGTGGACAGGAGCGGGGCTACACCTTC. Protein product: CATSDRGQERGYTF.

The CDR3: CASSSPQGGANYGYTF. CDR3 sequence (DNA): TGTGCCAGCAGCTCGCCCCAGGGGGGAGCTAACTATGGCTACACCTTC. The genes are TRBV7-2 and TRBJ1-2, with TRBD1 matching over 7 bases. Germline lookup yields CDR1 SGHTA and CDR2 FQGNSA. This CDR3 has 16 residues. V gave up 4 bases and J gave up 0 bases; unmatched junction bases: 8.

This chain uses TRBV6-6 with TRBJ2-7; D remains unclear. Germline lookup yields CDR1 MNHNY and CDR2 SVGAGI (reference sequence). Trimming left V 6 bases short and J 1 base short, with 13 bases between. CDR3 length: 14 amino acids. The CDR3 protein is CASSRLAVSYEQYF. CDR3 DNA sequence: TGTGCCAGCAGCCGCTTGGCGGTGTCCTACGAGCAGTACTTC.

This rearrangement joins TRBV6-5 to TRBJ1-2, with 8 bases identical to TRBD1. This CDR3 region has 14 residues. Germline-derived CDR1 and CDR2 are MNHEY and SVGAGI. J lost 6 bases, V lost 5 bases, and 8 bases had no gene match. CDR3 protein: CASSPQGDFNGYTF. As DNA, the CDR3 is TGTGCCAGCAGTCCACAGGGGGACTTCAATGGCTACACCTTC.

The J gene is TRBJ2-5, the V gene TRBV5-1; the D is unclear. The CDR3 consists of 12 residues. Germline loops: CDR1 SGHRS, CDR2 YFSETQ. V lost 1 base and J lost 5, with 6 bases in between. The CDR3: CASSLNLETQYF. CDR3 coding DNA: TGCGCCAGCAGCTTGAATCTGGAGACCCAGTACTTC. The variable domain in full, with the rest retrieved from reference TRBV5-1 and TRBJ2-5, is KAGVTQTPRYLIKTRGQQVTLSCSPISGHRSVSWYQQTPGQGLQFLFEYFSETQRNKGNFPGRFSGRQFSNSRSEMNVSTLELGDSALYLCASSLNLETQYFGPGTRLLVL.

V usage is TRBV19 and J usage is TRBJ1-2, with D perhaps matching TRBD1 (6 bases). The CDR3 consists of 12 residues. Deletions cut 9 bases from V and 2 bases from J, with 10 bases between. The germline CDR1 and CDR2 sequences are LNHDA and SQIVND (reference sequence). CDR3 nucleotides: TGTGCCAGCCAAACAGGGAACTATGGCTACACCTTC. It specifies CASQTGNYGYTF.

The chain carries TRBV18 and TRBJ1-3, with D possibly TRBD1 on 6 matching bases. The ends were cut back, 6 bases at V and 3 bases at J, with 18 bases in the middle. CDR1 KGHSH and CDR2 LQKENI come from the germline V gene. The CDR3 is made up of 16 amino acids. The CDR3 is CASSPKETGVGNTIYF. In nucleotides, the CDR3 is TGTGCCAGCTCCCCAAAAGAGACAGGAGTTGGAAACACCATATATTTT.

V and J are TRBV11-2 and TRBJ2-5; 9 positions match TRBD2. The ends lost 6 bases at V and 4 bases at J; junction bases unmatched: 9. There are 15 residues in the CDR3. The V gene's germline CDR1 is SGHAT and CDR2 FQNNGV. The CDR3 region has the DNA TGTGCCAGCAGTCGTAGCGGGAGTAAGGCAGAGACCCAGTACTTC. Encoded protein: CASSRSGSKAETQYF. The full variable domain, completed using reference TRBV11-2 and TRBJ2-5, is EAGVAQSPRYKIIEKRQSVAFWCNPISGHATLYWYQQILGQGPKLLIQFQNNGVVDDSQLPKDRFSAERLKGVDSTLKIQPAKLEDSAVYLCASSRSGSKAETQYFGPGTRLLVL.

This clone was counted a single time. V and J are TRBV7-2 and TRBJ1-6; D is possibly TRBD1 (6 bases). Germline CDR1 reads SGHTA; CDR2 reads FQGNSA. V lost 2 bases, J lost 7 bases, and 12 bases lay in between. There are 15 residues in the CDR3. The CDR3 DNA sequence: TGTGCCAGCAGCTTAAATTGGCAGGGGAATTCACCCCTCCACTTT. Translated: CASSLNWQGNSPLHF.

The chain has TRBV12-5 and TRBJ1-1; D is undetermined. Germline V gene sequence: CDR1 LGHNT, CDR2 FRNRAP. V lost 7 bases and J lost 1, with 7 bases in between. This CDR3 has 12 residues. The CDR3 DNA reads TGTGCTAGTGCGGAGCGGAACACTGAAGCTTTCTTT. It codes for CASAERNTEAFF.

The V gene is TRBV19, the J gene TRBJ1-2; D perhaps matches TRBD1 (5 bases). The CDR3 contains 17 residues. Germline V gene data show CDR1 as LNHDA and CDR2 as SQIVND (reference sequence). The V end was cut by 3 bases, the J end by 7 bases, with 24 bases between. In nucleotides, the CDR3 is TGTGCCAGTAGTATTGGGGTCGCGGGGTACGGGGCGAGTGGCTACACCTTC. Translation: CASSIGVAGYGASGYTF.

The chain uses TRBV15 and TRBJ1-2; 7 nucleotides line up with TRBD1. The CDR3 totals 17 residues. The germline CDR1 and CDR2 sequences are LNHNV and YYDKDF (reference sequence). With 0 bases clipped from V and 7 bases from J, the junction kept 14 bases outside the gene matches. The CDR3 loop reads CATSRDELSRQGGGYTF. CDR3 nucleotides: TGTGCCACCAGCAGAGATGAATTATCGAGACAGGGTGGTGGCTACACCTTC.

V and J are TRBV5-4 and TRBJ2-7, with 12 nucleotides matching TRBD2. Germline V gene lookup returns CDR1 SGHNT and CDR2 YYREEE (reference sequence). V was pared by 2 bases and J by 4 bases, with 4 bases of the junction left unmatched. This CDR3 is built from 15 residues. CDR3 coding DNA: TGTGCCAGCAGCTTTATGACTAGCGGGAGTTACGAGCAGTACTTC. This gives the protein CASSFMTSGSYEQYF.

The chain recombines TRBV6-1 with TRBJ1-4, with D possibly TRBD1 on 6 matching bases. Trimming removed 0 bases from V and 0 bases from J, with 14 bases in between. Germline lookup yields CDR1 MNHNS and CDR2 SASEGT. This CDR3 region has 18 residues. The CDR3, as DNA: TGTGCCAGCAGTGAAGCTGGGGGCAGCTTTACAACTAATGAAAAACTGTTTTTT. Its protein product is CASSEAGGSFTTNEKLFF.

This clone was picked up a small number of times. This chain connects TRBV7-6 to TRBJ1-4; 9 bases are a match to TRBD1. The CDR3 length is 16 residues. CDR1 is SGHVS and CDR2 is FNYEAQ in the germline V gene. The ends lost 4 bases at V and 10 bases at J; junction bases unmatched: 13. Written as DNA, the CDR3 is TGTGCCAGCAGCTCAACACCACCGGGACAGGGTGGAAAACTGTTTTTT. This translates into CASSSTPPGQGGKLFF.

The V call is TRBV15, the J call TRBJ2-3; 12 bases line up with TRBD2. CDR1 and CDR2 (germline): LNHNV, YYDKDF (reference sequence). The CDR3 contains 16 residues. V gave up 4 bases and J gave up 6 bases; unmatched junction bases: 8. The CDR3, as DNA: TGTGCCACCAGCACCCGACTAGCGGGAGTGGCGGATACGCAGTATTTT. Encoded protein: CATSTRLAGVADTQYF.

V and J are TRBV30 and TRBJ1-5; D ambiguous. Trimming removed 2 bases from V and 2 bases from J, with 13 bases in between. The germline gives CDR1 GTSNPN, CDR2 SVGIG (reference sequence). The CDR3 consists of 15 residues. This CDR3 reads CAWSLGLSGNQPQHF. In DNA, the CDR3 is TGTGCCTGGAGTTTGGGCCTAAGTGGCAATCAGCCCCAGCATTTT.

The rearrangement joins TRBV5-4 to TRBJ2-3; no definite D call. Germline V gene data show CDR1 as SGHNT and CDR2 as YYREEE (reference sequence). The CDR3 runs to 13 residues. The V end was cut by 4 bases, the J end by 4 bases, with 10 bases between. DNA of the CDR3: TGTGCCAGCAGCCCCGGTGGAGCAGATACGCAGTATTTT. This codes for CASSPGGADTQYF.

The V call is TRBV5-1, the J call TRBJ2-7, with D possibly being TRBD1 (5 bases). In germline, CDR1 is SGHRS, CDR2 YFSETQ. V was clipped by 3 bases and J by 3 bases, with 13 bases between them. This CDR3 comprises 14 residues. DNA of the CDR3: TGCGCCAGCAGCTCCTACAGGAACGACTACGAGCAGTACTTC. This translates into CASSSYRNDYEQYF. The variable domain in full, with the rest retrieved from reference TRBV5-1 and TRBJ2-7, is KAGVTQTPRYLIKTRGQQVTLSCSPISGHRSVSWYQQTPGQGLQFLFEYFSETQRNKGNFPGRFSGRQFSNSRSEMNVSTLELGDSALYLCASSSYRNDYEQYFGPGTRLTVT.

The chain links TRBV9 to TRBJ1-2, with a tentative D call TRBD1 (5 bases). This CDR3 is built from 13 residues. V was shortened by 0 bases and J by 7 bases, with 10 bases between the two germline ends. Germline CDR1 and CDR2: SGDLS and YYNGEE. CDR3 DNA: TGTGCCAGCAGCGTAGGGCAGGGCGTTGGCTACACCTTC. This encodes CASSVGQGVGYTF.

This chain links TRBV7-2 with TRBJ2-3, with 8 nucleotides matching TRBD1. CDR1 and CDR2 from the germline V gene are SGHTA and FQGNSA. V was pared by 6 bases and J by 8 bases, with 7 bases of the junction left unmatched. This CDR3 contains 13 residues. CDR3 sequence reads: CASRSQGGGTQYF. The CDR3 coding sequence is TGTGCCAGCAGGTCACAGGGGGGAGGTACGCAGTATTTT.